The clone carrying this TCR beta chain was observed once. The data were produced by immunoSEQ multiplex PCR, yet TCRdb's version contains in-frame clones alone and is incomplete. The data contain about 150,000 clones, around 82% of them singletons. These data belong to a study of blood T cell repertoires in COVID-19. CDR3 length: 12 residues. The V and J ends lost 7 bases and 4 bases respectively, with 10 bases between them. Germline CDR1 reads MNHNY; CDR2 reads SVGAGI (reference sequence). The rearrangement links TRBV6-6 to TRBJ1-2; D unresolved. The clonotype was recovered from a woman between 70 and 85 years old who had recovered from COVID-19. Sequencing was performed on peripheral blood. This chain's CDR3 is CASNAGGYGYTF. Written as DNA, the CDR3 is TGTGCCAGCAATGCCGGTGGCTATGGCTACACCTTC.